Shown below are 15 T cell receptor beta chains from a single sample sequenced in a study. Each CDR3 protein gets one entry after TCRdb re-called the RT-PCR reads with MiXCR. Counted here are about 700,000 distinct CDR3 sequences, more than 13% occurring once; the ten biggest clones make up about 3.9%. Specimen: memory CD4+ T cells from blood. The origin of the receptors is a female donor in good health, serving as a healthy control.

The chain joins TRBV7-2 to TRBJ2-2, with D unclear. CDR1 is SGHTA, CDR2 FQGNSA, per germline. V lost 4 bases and J lost 4, with 7 bases in between. This CDR3 comprises 13 residues. The CDR3 nucleotides read TGTGCCAGCAGCTCTTACAGCACCGGGGAGCTGTTTTTT. Translating gives CASSSYSTGELFF.

This clonotype was found many times. The chain employs TRBV24-1 and TRBJ2-3, with D unresolved. The CDR3 runs to 14 residues. The germline CDR1 and CDR2 sequences are KGHDR and SFDVKD. V dropped 5 bases and J dropped 2 bases, with 10 bases sitting between them. CDR3 region: CATSGIGPTDTQYF. CDR3 DNA sequence: TGTGCCACCAGTGGAATTGGCCCCACAGATACGCAGTATTTT.

This clonotype was seen a handful of times. The V gene is TRBV10-3, the J gene TRBJ1-2; D possibly corresponds to TRBD1 (5 bases). V was pared by 3 bases and J by 2 bases, with 13 bases between. Looked up from germline, CDR1 is ENHRY and CDR2 is SYGVKD. The CDR3 length is 15 residues. The CDR3 sequence is CAISDGTAANYGYTF. The CDR3 nucleotides are TGTGCCATCAGTGACGGGACGGCTGCGAACTATGGCTACACCTTC.

The chain links TRBV25-1 to TRBJ1-4; 11 positions match TRBD1. V was clipped by 3 bases and J by 8 bases; unmatched bases: 5. The CDR3 length is 15 residues. Germline lookup yields CDR1 MGHDK and CDR2 SYGVNS. CDR3 bases: TGTGCCAGCAGTGACCCCGGGACAGGGGGAGAAAAACTGTTTTTT. Its translation is CASSDPGTGGEKLFF. Drawing the rest from reference TRBV25-1 and TRBJ1-4, the complete variable domain is EADIYQTPRYLVIGTGKKITLECSQTMGHDKMYWYQQDPGMELHLIHYSYGVNSTEKGDLSSESTVSRIRTEHFPLTLESARPSHTSQYLCASSDPGTGGEKLFFGSGTQLSVL.

In this sample, this clonotype turned up many times. The chain uses TRBV5-1 and TRBJ2-2; no reliable D call. The germline V gene has CDR1 SGHRS and CDR2 YFSETQ. The CDR3 is 13 amino acids. V was cut by 0 bases and J by 4 bases, with 4 bases left in between. CDR3 sequence reads: CASSLDSTGELFF. CDR3 bases: TGCGCCAGCAGCTTGGACAGCACCGGGGAGCTGTTTTTT.

This clonotype was detected only once. V usage is TRBV10-3 and J usage is TRBJ2-1; perhaps D is TRBD1 or TRBD2 (5 bases each). CDR1 and CDR2 (germline): ENHRY, SYGVKD. This CDR3 has 16 amino acids. The germline V and J ends were trimmed by 4 bases and 8 bases, with 21 bases remaining between them. The DNA for the CDR3 is TGTGCCATCAGTGCTGGGGCACTAGAGGGAAATTATGAGCAGTTCTTC. Translated: CAISAGALEGNYEQFF.

This clonotype was recorded at least ten times. J is TRBJ1-2 and V is TRBV12-3 or TRBV12-4; 7 bases match TRBD1. V was clipped by 6 bases and J by 7 bases; unmatched bases: 11. CDR3 size: 14 residues. This chain's CDR3 is CASSPDREFGGYTF. CDR3 DNA: TGTGCCAGCAGCCCCGACAGGGAATTCGGTGGCTACACCTTC.

The rearrangement links TRBV5-1 to TRBJ1-4; 7 bases are shared with TRBD1. This CDR3 has 15 residues. From germline, CDR1 is SGHRS and CDR2 YFSETQ. The trim removed 0 bases at V and 7 bases at J, leaving 6 bases unmatched. CDR3 bases: TGCGCCAGCAGCTTGGTATCGGGACAGCTTGAAAAACTGTTTTTT. Encoded protein: CASSLVSGQLEKLFF.

This clonotype appeared a few times. This rearrangement joins TRBV7-6 to TRBJ2-3; 13 bases line up with TRBD2. CDR3 length: 17 residues. J was trimmed by 4 bases and V by 5 bases; bases with no gene match: 9. Germline assignment: CDR1 SGHVS and CDR2 FNYEAQ. CDR3 protein: CASSPMGTSGIPDTQYF. The CDR3 DNA sequence: TGTGCCAGCAGCCCAATGGGGACTAGCGGGATCCCAGATACGCAGTATTTT.

The sample holds a few counts of this clonotype. V is TRBV20-1 and J is TRBJ2-5; no clear D gene. The CDR3 totals 15 residues. Germline CDR1 is DFQATT and CDR2 is SNEGSKA (reference sequence). Trimming pared 3 bases from V and 0 bases from J, leaving 14 bases between. The CDR3 reads CSARESQWYQETQYF. DNA for the CDR3: TGCAGTGCTAGGGAGTCGCAGTGGTACCAAGAGACCCAGTACTTC.

This clonotype occurred a few times. The chain joins TRBV12-3 or TRBV12-4 to TRBJ1-4; no firm D call. V was trimmed by 0 bases and J by 7 bases, leaving 3 bases between them. The CDR3 is 12 residues long. The CDR3 loop is CASSLALEKLFF. DNA for the CDR3: TGTGCCAGCAGTTTAGCACTTGAAAAACTGTTTTTT.

V usage is TRBV28 and J usage is TRBJ2-3; D is undetermined. Looked up from germline, CDR1 is MDHEN and CDR2 is SYDVKM. Trimming shortened V by 3 bases and J by 4 bases, and 11 bases separated the two germline ends. The CDR3 has 14 amino acids. The CDR3 loop reads CASSFAGFPDTQYF. As DNA, the CDR3 is TGTGCCAGCAGTTTTGCTGGGTTCCCAGATACGCAGTATTTT.

The V and J genes are TRBV5-1 and TRBJ2-5, with 12 positions matching TRBD2. This CDR3 is built from 16 residues. The V and J ends lost 0 bases and 2 bases, in that order; junction bases with no gene match: 2. CDR1 SGHRS and CDR2 YFSETQ come from the germline V gene. The CDR3 coding sequence is TGCGCCAGCAGCTTGGAGACTAGCGGGAGTCAAGAGACCCAGTACTTC. It specifies CASSLETSGSQETQYF.

This clonotype was seen more than once but under ten times. V usage is TRBV7-9 and J usage is TRBJ2-5, with TRBD2 identical over 11 bases. The germline CDR1 and CDR2 sequences are SEHNR and FQNEAQ (reference sequence). Unmatched junction bases numbered 5, after V lost 5 bases and J lost 3 bases. This CDR3 contains 15 residues. The CDR3 DNA sequence: TGTGCCAGCAGCACAGGGACTAGCGGAGAAGAGACCCAGTACTTC. Translated, it gives CASSTGTSGEETQYF.

As DNA, the CDR3 is TGTGCCACCAGTGACTCGGGACAGGGAACAGATACGCAGTATTTT. Its translation: CATSDSGQGTDTQYF. This chain links TRBV24-1 with TRBJ2-3; 9 nucleotides align to TRBD1. Trimming cost V 4 bases and J 3 bases; bases outside gene matches: 4. The CDR3 has 15 amino acids. From germline, CDR1 is KGHDR and CDR2 SFDVKD.